The 18 T cell receptor beta chains in this list originate from one sample, sequenced in a study of CXCR3-negative and CXCR3-positive naive CD8 T cells. UMI-labeled 5' RACE yielded the TRB cDNA libraries. After re-calling the 5' RACE reads, TCRdb lists one entry per CDR3 protein, DNA absent. Recorded for this sample: some 130,000 distinct CDR3 sequences. Input material: naive CXCR3- CD8+ T cells from blood. Subset denoted: CD45RO-CCR7+CD27+CD95- naive CD8+ T cells lacking CXCR3 (TNR3-). Source of these receptors: a human donor in good health. Some clones in this sample may be carry-over from other donors' samples.

The V and J genes are TRBV5-1 and TRBJ1-2; TCRdb proposes TRBD1, but this gene call is untestable without DNA. Germline CDR1 reads SGHRS; CDR2 reads YFSETQ. The CDR3 consists of 14 residues. CDR3 region: CASSAALRDYGYTF.

V usage is TRBV7-2 and J usage is TRBJ2-4; TCRdb outputs TRBD2, but without DNA this stays unchecked. The CDR3 is 15 amino acids. CDR1 and CDR2 (germline): SGHTA, FQGNSA. The CDR3 loop reads CASSIDGTSGNIQYF.

The chain carries TRBV4-1 and TRBJ2-2; TCRdb calls TRBD2, which cannot be checked without DNA. CDR1 and CDR2 from the germline V gene are MGHRA and YSYEKL. This CDR3 has 17 residues. The CDR3 is CASSPELQLASTGELFF.

The chain links TRBV29-1 to TRBJ2-1. The germline gives CDR1 SQVTM, CDR2 ANQGSEA. This CDR3 has 12 residues. CDR3 sequence: CSVEELRNEQFF.

The CDR3: CASSPGQNTGELFF. This sequence joins TRBV4-3 and TRBJ2-2. The CDR3 is 14 amino acids. The germline V gene encodes CDR1 LGHNA and CDR2 YSLEER.

V is TRBV6-6 and J is TRBJ2-5. The CDR3 extends over 14 amino acids. The germline V gene encodes CDR1 MNHNY and CDR2 SVGAGI (reference sequence). CDR3: CASSYSGGSETQYF.

The V and J genes are TRBV27 and TRBJ2-7; absent DNA, TCRdb's TRBD1 call cannot be checked. Looked up from germline, CDR1 is MNHEY and CDR2 is SMNVEV (reference sequence). The length of the CDR3 is 15 residues. The CDR3 here is CASSLSGQGEGEQYF.

V and J are TRBV7-9 and TRBJ2-7; the D call of TRBD1 rests on TCRdb alone, since no DNA is present to check it. The CDR3 is 16 residues long. Per the germline V gene, CDR1 is SEHNR and CDR2 is FQNEAQ (reference sequence). The CDR3 spells CASSLSPLGRAYEQYF.

This chain links TRBV12-3 or TRBV12-4 with TRBJ2-2. CDR3 length: 15 residues. The CDR3 sequence: CARSLVQKNTGELFF.

The V and J genes are TRBV4-2 and TRBJ1-2; as DNA is missing, the TRBD1 call by TCRdb cannot be tested. CDR1 and CDR2 (germline): LGHNA, YNFKEQ. The CDR3 covers 16 residues. The CDR3 spells CASSQVLWDRVNGYTF.

This chain connects TRBV15 to TRBJ1-1; TCRdb calls TRBD1, which cannot be checked without DNA. From germline, CDR1 is LNHNV and CDR2 YYDKDF (reference sequence). There are 16 residues in the CDR3. The CDR3 sequence: CATSRSLGISNTEAFF. Full variable domain (remainder filled in from reference TRBV15 and TRBJ1-1): DAMVIQNPRYQVTQFGKPVTLSCSQTLNHNVMYWYQQKSSQAPKLLFHYYDKDFNNEADTPDNFQSRRPNTSFCFLDIRSPGLGDTAMYLCATSRSLGISNTEAFFGQGTRLTVV.

V usage is TRBV13 and J usage is TRBJ2-7; the TRBD1 assignment by TCRdb is unverifiable without DNA. The CDR3 runs to 15 residues. Germline V CDR1 and CDR2: PRHDT, FYEKMQ (reference sequence). CDR3: CASSSPGKGYYEQYF.

The chain carries TRBV5-1 and TRBJ2-1; TCRdb outputs TRBD1, but without DNA this stays unchecked. Germline CDR1 is SGHRS and CDR2 is YFSETQ. This CDR3 has 13 residues. This CDR3 is CASSFSGFDEQFF.

The genes are TRBV29-1 and TRBJ2-7; TCRdb lists TRBD1, though no DNA is available to test this call. CDR1 is SQVTM and CDR2 is ANQGSEA in the germline V gene. CDR3 length: 12 residues. CDR3 region: CSVERDRDEQYF.

The chain combines TRBV5-6 with TRBJ2-3. This CDR3 has 13 amino acids. The V gene's germline CDR1 is SGHDT and CDR2 YYEEEE. CDR3 sequence reads: CASSGSVGNTQYF.

The rearrangement uses TRBV20-1 and TRBJ2-7; lacking DNA, the TRBD2 call made by TCRdb goes unchecked. The CDR3 totals 15 residues. CDR1 is DFQATT and CDR2 is SNEGSKA in the germline V gene (reference sequence). This CDR3 reads CSASGTPQPSYEQYF.

The chain links TRBV29-1 to TRBJ2-2. CDR1 is SQVTM and CDR2 is ANQGSEA in the germline V gene. There are 13 residues in the CDR3. CDR3 amino acids: CSADIPNTGELLF.

The rearrangement links TRBV28 to TRBJ1-5. The CDR3 loop spans 13 amino acids. Per the germline V gene, CDR1 is MDHEN and CDR2 is SYDVKM. The CDR3 sequence is CASSLFSNQPQHF.